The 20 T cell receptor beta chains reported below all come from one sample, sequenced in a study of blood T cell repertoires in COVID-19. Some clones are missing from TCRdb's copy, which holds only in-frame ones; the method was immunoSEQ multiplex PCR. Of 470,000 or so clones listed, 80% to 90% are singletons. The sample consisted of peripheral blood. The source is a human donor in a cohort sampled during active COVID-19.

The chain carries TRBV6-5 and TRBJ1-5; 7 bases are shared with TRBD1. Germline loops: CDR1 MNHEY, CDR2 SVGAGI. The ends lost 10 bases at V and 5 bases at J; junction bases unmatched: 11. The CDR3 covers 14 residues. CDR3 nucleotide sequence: TGTGCCACCACGGAGACAGGGTTGGATCAGCCCCAGCATTTT. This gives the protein CATTETGLDQPQHF.

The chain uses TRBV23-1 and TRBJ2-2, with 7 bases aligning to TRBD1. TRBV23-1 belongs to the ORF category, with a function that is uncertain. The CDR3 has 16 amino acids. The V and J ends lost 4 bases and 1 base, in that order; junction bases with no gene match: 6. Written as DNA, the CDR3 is TGCGCCAGCAGTCGGGGACAGAGTTTGAACACCGGGGAGCTGTTTTTT. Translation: CASSRGQSLNTGELFF.

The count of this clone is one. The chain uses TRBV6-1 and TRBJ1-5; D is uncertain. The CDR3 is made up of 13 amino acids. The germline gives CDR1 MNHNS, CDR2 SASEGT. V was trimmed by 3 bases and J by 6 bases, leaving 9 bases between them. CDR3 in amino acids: CASSDSGAQPQHF. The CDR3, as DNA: TGTGCCAGCAGTGATTCAGGCGCTCAGCCCCAGCATTTT.

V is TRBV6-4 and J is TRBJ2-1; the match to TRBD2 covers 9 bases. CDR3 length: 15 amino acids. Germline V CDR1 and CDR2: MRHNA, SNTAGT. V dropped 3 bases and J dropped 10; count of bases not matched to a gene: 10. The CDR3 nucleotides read TGTGCCAGCAGTGAGGCACTAGCGGGCGGGAGGGAGCAGTTCTTC. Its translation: CASSEALAGGREQFF.

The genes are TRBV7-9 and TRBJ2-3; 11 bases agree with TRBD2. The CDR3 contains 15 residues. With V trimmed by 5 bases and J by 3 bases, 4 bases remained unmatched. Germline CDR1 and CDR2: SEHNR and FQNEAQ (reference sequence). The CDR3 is CASSPGLAETDTQYF. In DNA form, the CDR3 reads TGTGCCAGCAGCCCGGGACTAGCGGAAACAGATACGCAGTATTTT.

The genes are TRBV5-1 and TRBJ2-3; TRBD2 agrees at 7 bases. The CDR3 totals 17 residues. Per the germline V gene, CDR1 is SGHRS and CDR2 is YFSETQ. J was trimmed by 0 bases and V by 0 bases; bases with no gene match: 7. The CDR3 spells CASSLGYGGSSTDTQYF. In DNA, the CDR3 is TGCGCCAGCAGCTTGGGTTACGGGGGGTCCAGCACAGATACGCAGTATTTT.

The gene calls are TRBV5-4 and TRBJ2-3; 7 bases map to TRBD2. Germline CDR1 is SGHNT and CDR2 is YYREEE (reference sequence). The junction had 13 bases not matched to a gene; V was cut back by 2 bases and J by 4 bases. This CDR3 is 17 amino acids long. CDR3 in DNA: TGTGCCAGCAGCTTAATGTCTAGCGGTCCCAAAGCAGATACGCAGTATTTT. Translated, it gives CASSLMSSGPKADTQYF.

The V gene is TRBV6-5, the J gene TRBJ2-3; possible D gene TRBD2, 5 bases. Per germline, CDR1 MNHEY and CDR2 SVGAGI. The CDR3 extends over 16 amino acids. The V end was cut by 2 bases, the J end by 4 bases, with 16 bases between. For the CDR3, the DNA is TGTGCCAGCAGTTACAGGTGGGAGAATGAGGCAGATACGCAGTATTTT. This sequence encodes CASSYRWENEADTQYF.

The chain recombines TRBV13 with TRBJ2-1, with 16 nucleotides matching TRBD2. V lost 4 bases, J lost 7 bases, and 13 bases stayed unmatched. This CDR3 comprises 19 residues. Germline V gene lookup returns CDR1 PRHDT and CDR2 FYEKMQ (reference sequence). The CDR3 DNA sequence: TGTGCCAGCAGCTCCTCACCGAAAGGGACTAGCGGGAGGGGTAATGAGCAGTTCTTC. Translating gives CASSSSPKGTSGRGNEQFF.

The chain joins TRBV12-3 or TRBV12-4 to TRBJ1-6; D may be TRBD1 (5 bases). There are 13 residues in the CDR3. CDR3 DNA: TGTGCGACTGGAGGGCCGGACAACTCACCCCTCCACTTT. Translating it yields CATGGPDNSPLHF.

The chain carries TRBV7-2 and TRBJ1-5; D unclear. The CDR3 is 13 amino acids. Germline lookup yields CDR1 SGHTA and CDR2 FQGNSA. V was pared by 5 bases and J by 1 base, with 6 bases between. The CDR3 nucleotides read TGTGCCAGCAGCACTCGGAGCAATCAGCCCCAGCATTTT. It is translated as CASSTRSNQPQHF.

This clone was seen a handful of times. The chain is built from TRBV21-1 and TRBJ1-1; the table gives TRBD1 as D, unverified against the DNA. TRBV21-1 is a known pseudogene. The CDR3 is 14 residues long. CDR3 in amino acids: CASSKGTAASEAFF. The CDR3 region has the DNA TGTGCCAGCAGCAAGGGGACAGCCGCTTCTGAAGCTTTCTTT.

The CDR3 spells CASSPRGRSPLHF. The CDR3 coding sequence is TGTGCCAGCAGCCCCAGGGGAAGGTCACCCCTCCACTTT. The J gene is TRBJ1-6, the V gene TRBV5-6, with D perhaps TRBD1 (6 bases). The CDR3 extends over 13 amino acids. CDR1 is SGHDT, CDR2 YYEEEE, per germline. V shed 4 bases and J shed 10 bases, with 12 bases lying between them. The whole variable domain, filled in from reference TRBV5-6 and TRBJ1-6, reads DAGVTQSPTHLIKTRGQQVTLRCSPKSGHDTVSWYQQALGQGPQFIFQYYEEEERQRGNFPDRFSGHQFPNYSSELNVNALLLGDSALYLCASSPRGRSPLHFGNGTRLTVT.

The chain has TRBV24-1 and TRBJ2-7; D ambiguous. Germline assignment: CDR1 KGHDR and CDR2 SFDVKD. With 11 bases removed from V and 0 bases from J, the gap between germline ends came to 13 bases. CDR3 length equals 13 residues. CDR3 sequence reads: CANPQKSSYEQYF. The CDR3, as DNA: TGTGCCAACCCCCAGAAAAGCTCCTACGAGCAGTACTTC.

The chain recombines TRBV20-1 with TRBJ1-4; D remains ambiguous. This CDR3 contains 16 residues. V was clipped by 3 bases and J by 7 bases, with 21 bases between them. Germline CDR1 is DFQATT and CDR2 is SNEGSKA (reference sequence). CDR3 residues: CSASGDGRDVSEKLFF. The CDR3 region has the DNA TGCAGTGCTAGTGGCGACGGGAGGGATGTGAGTGAAAAACTGTTTTTT.

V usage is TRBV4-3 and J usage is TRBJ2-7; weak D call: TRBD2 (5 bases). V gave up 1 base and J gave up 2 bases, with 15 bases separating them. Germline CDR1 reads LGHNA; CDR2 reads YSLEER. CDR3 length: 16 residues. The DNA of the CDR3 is TGCGCCAGCAGCCAAGCCAATAGCGCCCCAGCCTACGAGCAGTACTTC. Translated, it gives CASSQANSAPAYEQYF.

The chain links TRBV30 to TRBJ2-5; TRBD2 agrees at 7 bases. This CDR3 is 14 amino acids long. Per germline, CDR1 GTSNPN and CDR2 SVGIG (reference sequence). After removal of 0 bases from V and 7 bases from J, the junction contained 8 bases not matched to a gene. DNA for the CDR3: TGTGCCTGGAGTGTAACGGGGGGTGGGGTGACCCAGTACTTC. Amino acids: CAWSVTGGGVTQYF.

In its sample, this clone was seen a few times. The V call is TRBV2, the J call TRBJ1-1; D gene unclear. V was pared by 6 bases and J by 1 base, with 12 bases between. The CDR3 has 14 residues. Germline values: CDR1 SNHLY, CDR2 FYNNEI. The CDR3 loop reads CASSSPRGNTEAFF. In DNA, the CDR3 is TGTGCCAGCAGCTCGCCCCGGGGGAACACTGAAGCTTTCTTT.

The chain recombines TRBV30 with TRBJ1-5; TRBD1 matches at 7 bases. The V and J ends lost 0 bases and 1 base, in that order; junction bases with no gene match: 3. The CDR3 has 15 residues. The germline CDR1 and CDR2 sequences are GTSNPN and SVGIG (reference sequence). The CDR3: CAWSVRGGSNQPQHF. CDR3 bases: TGTGCCTGGAGTGTACGAGGGGGCAGCAATCAGCCCCAGCATTTT.

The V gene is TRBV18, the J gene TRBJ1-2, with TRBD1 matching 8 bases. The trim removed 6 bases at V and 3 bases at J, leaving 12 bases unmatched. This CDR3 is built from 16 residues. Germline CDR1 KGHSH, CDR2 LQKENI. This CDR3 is CASSRSPGQDYYGYTF. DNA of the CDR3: TGTGCCAGCTCCCGAAGCCCGGGACAGGACTACTATGGCTACACCTTC.